This TCR beta chain was recovered during a study of cytomegalovirus exposure and HLA in healthy donors. Worth noting for this clone: What it binds is not known.

Profiled with immunoSEQ multiplex PCR; TCRdb holds only in-frame clones, not every one. The table has 66,000 or so clones, around 97% seen once. J gave up 6 bases and V 0 bases, and 9 bases lay outside the gene matches. CDR1 is MGHRA and CDR2 is YSYEKL in the germline V gene. The CDR3 covers 17 residues. Study results and caveats: Altogether, about 160 TCR beta chains were recorded as cytomegalovirus-associated. Subsequent analysis of the 120 or so validation repertoires found a tendency for first-cohort TCR clusters to co-occur. For most TCR sequences rarity was the rule, although some public TCRs occurred in many donors.

The donors were in the approximately 120-subject validation cohort; that cohort was separate from the roughly 700-subject first cohort. The source material was PBMCs. The receptor comes from a woman under 30 in good health and CMV-seropositive. The chain carries TRBV4-1 and TRBJ2-2, with 8 nucleotides matching TRBD2. The DNA for the CDR3 is TGCGCCAGCAGCCAAGATCTTGTCGGGAGGGCCGCCGGGGAGCTGTTTTTT. Protein sequence: CASSQDLVGRAAGELFF.